Each of the 23 T cell receptor beta chains below was sequenced from the same sample in a study of T-cell memory formation after mild COVID-19. TCRdb re-called the 5' RACE reads through MiXCR, storing one row per CDR3 protein. The repertoire has 400,000 to 500,000 distinct CDR3 sequences, roughly 20% of them found once; the top ten carry around 8%. The sample was PBMCs or a T cell subset sorted from them (not recorded which). The receptor set was obtained from an adult woman who had mild COVID-19 (a few samples of this study predate the infection). Cell type and time point are not known.

V and J are TRBV7-2 and TRBJ2-5; 9 bases fit TRBD1. Germline V gives CDR1 SGHTA, CDR2 FQGNSA. CDR3 length: 13 amino acids. The V and J ends lost 8 bases and 4 bases, in that order; junction bases with no gene match: 5. The DNA for the CDR3 is TGTGCCAGCGGACCGACAGGGGGAGAGACCCAGTACTTC. This translates into CASGPTGGETQYF.

Only a few counts were recorded for this clonotype. The rearrangement uses TRBV10-3 and TRBJ2-7, with a tentative D call TRBD2 (6 bases). Trimming cost V 2 bases and J 3 bases, with 11 bases left between them. The CDR3 covers 14 residues. Germline V gene data show CDR1 as ENHRY and CDR2 as SYGVKD. The CDR3 here is CAISENSGIYEQYF. The DNA for the CDR3 is TGTGCCATCAGTGAGAATAGCGGAATCTACGAGCAGTACTTC.

This clonotype was seen a handful of times. The V and J genes are TRBV4-1 and TRBJ2-2; 10 bases match TRBD2. CDR1 MGHRA and CDR2 YSYEKL come from the germline V gene. The V segment lost 2 bases and the J segment 6 bases; nucleotides outside the gene matches: 6. This CDR3 is built from 16 residues. The CDR3 protein is CASSQPLAGDSGELFF. The CDR3 coding sequence is TGCGCCAGCAGCCAACCTCTAGCGGGAGATTCCGGGGAGCTGTTTTTT.

V and J are TRBV29-1 and TRBJ2-7; D not resolved. The CDR3 contains 12 residues. Germline CDR1 and CDR2: SQVTM and ANQGSEA. V lost 1 base and J 2 bases, leaving 6 bases between the germline ends. CDR3 sequence: CSVEVATYEQYF. In DNA, the CDR3 is TGCAGCGTTGAAGTGGCCACCTACGAGCAGTACTTC.

J is TRBJ1-2 and V is TRBV5-1; D is unresolved. The germline CDR1 and CDR2 sequences are SGHRS and YFSETQ. This CDR3 region has 12 residues. V lost 4 bases and J lost 7, with 11 bases in between. The CDR3 DNA is TGCGCCAGCAGCCCCGCATCGAGTGGCTACACCTTC. Translating it yields CASSPASSGYTF.

V gene TRBV6-5 combines with J gene TRBJ2-3; no firm D call. Germline loops: CDR1 MNHEY, CDR2 SVGAGI. The CDR3 is 14 amino acids. The V end was cut by 0 bases, the J end by 1 base, with 5 bases between. The CDR3, as DNA: TGTGCCAGCAGTTACTCGCAGGGCACAGATACGCAGTATTTT. It translates to CASSYSQGTDTQYF.

The chain recombines TRBV7-9 with TRBJ1-1, with 7 bases aligning to TRBD1. The germline gives CDR1 SEHNR, CDR2 FQNEAQ (reference sequence). The CDR3 consists of 15 residues. J gave up 4 bases and V 5 bases, and 10 bases lay outside the gene matches. As DNA, the CDR3 is TGTGCCAGCAGCGCCTGGACAGGCCTGATCACTGAAGCTTTCTTT. Translation gives CASSAWTGLITEAFF.

This clonotype occurred many times. The rearrangement joins TRBV5-1 to TRBJ1-1; 7 nucleotides line up with TRBD1. Germline V gene lookup returns CDR1 SGHRS and CDR2 YFSETQ. The CDR3 is 14 residues long. J gave up 5 bases and V 0 bases, and 4 bases lay outside the gene matches. The CDR3 coding sequence is TGCGCCAGCAGCTTGGAGGGCAGGGGGACTGAAGCTTTCTTT. Translation: CASSLEGRGTEAFF.

In its sample, this clonotype was seen a few times. The junction departs from the called germline gene at one end, perhaps through a read error. This sequence joins TRBV18 and TRBJ1-2; D ambiguous. The CDR3 is made up of 14 amino acids. Germline CDR1 KGHSH, CDR2 LQKENI. The CDR3 loop reads CGSSFGDANYGYTF. DNA of the CDR3: TGTGGCAGCTCCTTCGGGGATGCTAACTATGGCTACACCTTC.

This clonotype was found a few times. The CDR3 DNA follows: TGTGCCAGCAGCCCTACCGGGACAGGGGGCACTGAGCAGTTCTTC. Encoded protein: CASSPTGTGGTEQFF. J is TRBJ2-1 and V is TRBV7-9; 12 nucleotides line up with TRBD1. The length of the CDR3 is 15 residues. Trimming at V came to 5 bases and at J to 9 bases, leaving 8 bases not matched to a gene. The V gene's germline CDR1 is SEHNR and CDR2 FQNEAQ (reference sequence).

This clonotype was counted only a few times. The chain carries TRBV12-3 or TRBV12-4 and TRBJ1-1, with no clear D. V lost 3 bases and J lost 3, with 5 bases in between. The CDR3 spans 12 residues. The CDR3 DNA sequence: TGTGCCAGCAGTTTCGGCTACACTGAAGCTTTCTTT. Amino acid sequence: CASSFGYTEAFF.

This clonotype was observed many times. The chain employs TRBV7-2 and TRBJ1-2; D is unresolved. Germline V gene sequence: CDR1 SGHTA, CDR2 FQGNSA. The CDR3 consists of 12 residues. V shed 5 bases and J shed 4 bases, with 8 bases lying between them. CDR3 bases: TGTGCCAGCAGCCCAGACACCTATGGCTACACCTTC. Translated, it gives CASSPDTYGYTF. Full variable domain (remainder filled in from reference TRBV7-2 and TRBJ1-2): GAGVSQSPSNKVTEKGKDVELRCDPISGHTALYWYRQSLGQGLEFLIYFQGNSAPDKSGLPSDRFSAERTGGSVSTLTIQRTQQEDSAVYLCASSPDTYGYTFGSGTRLTVV.

Points on this clonotype: One end of the junction is discordant with germline, which a read error may explain. This rearrangement joins TRBV7-2 to TRBJ2-2; 10 positions agree with TRBD2. The CDR3 consists of 17 residues. From germline, CDR1 is SGHTA and CDR2 FQGNSA. The CDR3 DNA follows: TGTGCCAGCAGCTTAGCACGGCTAGCGGGAGCCACCGGGGATCTGTTTTTT. Its translation: CASSLARLAGATGDLFF. The variable domain in full, completed from reference TRBV7-2 and TRBJ2-2, reads GAGVSQSPSNKVTEKGKDVELRCDPISGHTALYWYRQSLGQGLEFLIYFQGNSAPDKSGLPSDRFSAERTGGSVSTLTIQRTQQEDSAVYLCASSLARLAGATGDLFFGEGSRLTVL.

This clonotype came up a few times. The CDR3 DNA follows: TGTGCCAGTAGTAGGCTAGCGGGATCCTACAATGAGCAGTTCTTC. It is translated as CASSRLAGSYNEQFF. The chain recombines TRBV19 with TRBJ2-1, with TRBD2 matching 9 bases. V was pared by 4 bases and J by 1 base, with 2 bases of the junction left unmatched. CDR3 length: 15 residues. Germline V gene sequence: CDR1 LNHDA, CDR2 SQIVND (reference sequence).

Details on this clonotype: A much larger clone lies one base from this, so it may be a read error. V usage is TRBV7-9 and J usage is TRBJ2-3; D not resolved. Deletions cut 1 base from V and 0 bases from J, with 8 bases between. The CDR3 spans 15 residues. The V gene's germline CDR1 is SEHNR and CDR2 FQNEAQ (reference sequence). Here the CDR3 DNA reads TGTGCCAGCAGCTTAGGTCGTGCTAGCACAGATACGCAGTATTTT. Its protein product is CASSLGRASTDTQYF. The full variable domain, completed using reference TRBV7-9 and TRBJ2-3, is DTGVSQNPRHKITKRGQNVTFRCDPISEHNRLYWYRQTLGQGPEFLTYFQNEAQLEKSRLLSDRFSAERPKGSFSTLEIQRTEQGDSAMYLCASSLGRASTDTQYFGPGTRLTVL.

This clonotype has just a few counts. J is TRBJ2-7 and V is TRBV6-5; tentative D call: TRBD2 (6 bases). Per germline, CDR1 MNHEY and CDR2 SVGAGI. The V end lost 0 bases, the J end lost 0 bases, and 9 bases lay between the germline ends. This CDR3 has 15 amino acids. This chain's CDR3 is CASSYSAGLSYEQYF. For the CDR3, the DNA is TGTGCCAGCAGTTACTCAGCGGGCCTCTCCTACGAGCAGTACTTC.

This clonotype has a count of ten or more. The rearrangement links TRBV15 to TRBJ2-5, with a tentative D call TRBD1 (5 bases). From germline, CDR1 is LNHNV and CDR2 YYDKDF (reference sequence). The germline V and J ends were trimmed by 0 bases and 2 bases, with 16 bases remaining between them. The CDR3 is 17 amino acids. The CDR3: CATSRDMDKTHQETQYF. The CDR3 DNA is TGTGCCACCAGCAGAGATATGGACAAAACTCATCAAGAGACCCAGTACTTC.

The genes are TRBV29-1 and TRBJ2-6, with 7 positions matching TRBD1. V dropped 6 bases and J dropped 2; count of bases not matched to a gene: 7. CDR1 is SQVTM, CDR2 ANQGSEA, per germline. This CDR3 spans 15 amino acids. In nucleotides, the CDR3 is TGCAGCGTCCCCGGCGACAGGGCTGGGGCCAACGTCCTGACTTTC. It specifies CSVPGDRAGANVLTF.

This clonotype has just a few counts. The chain uses TRBV25-1 and TRBJ1-6, with 11 bases that match TRBD1. The V segment lost 6 bases and the J segment 10 bases; nucleotides outside the gene matches: 2. The CDR3 runs 13 residues. From germline, CDR1 is MGHDK and CDR2 SYGVNS. CDR3 nucleotide sequence: TGTGCCAGCAGGGGGACAGGGGGATCACCCCTCCACTTT. Protein product: CASRGTGGSPLHF.

J is TRBJ1-2 and V is TRBV7-9; D ambiguous. The CDR3 runs 13 residues. The V and J ends lost 3 bases and 4 bases respectively, with 9 bases between them. The germline V gene has CDR1 SEHNR and CDR2 FQNEAQ (reference sequence). This CDR3 is CASSLISAYGYTF. The CDR3 bases are TGTGCCAGCAGCTTGATCTCCGCCTATGGCTACACCTTC.

This clonotype has a handful of counts. The V gene is TRBV19, the J gene TRBJ1-2; a possible D gene is TRBD1 (5 bases). Germline CDR1 is LNHDA and CDR2 is SQIVND (reference sequence). Trimming stripped 4 bases from V and 8 bases from J, with 17 bases between. CDR3 length: 14 residues. The CDR3 reads CASSRHGGTDGYTF. The CDR3 DNA is TGTGCCAGTAGTAGGCACGGGGGGACTGACGGCTACACCTTC.

Details on this clonotype: This clone may be a read error of a much larger clone one base away. The V and J genes are TRBV3-1 and TRBJ2-7; possible D gene TRBD1, 5 bases. With 3 bases removed from V and 1 base from J, the gap between germline ends came to 7 bases. Germline CDR1 is LGHDT and CDR2 is YNNKEL (reference sequence). This CDR3 is built from 13 residues. Here the CDR3 DNA reads TGTGCCAGCAGCCAGAAGGGGTCCTACGAGCAGTACTTC. Protein sequence: CASSQKGSYEQYF.

This clonotype occurred a few times. The gene calls are TRBV14 and TRBJ2-7; the D gene is possibly TRBD2 (5 bases). The CDR3 is made up of 15 amino acids. Trimming pared 1 base from V and 4 bases from J, leaving 14 bases between. CDR1 and CDR2 (germline): SGHDN, FVKESK. CDR3 sequence reads: CASSQVFGNSYEQYF. CDR3 nucleotide sequence: TGTGCCAGCAGCCAAGTTTTCGGGAATTCATACGAGCAGTACTTC.